What follows describes a single TCR beta chain. Its antigen remains unknown. The data belong to a study of blood T cells in healthy people across ages. General study findings and limits: Diversity estimates drawn from one million T cells were deemed underestimates.

Together with a sample-barcoded 5' primer, a J-beta primer mix was included in a second PCR lasting about 7 to 12 cycles. Any given sample supplied a minimum of 3 million CDR3-containing paired-end reads. A single record per CDR3 protein comes from TCRdb applying MiXCR to the 5' RACE reads. The repertoire holds hundreds of thousands of distinct CDR3 sequences, with 25% as singletons. Germline V gives CDR1 SGHTA, CDR2 FQGNSA. V lost 0 bases, J lost 0 bases, and 10 bases lay in between. CDR3 length equals 16 residues. Per sample, at least 5 micrograms of total RNA were extracted. The same data also went into a second study, on T cells of mothers and their children. That source reports: The authors detected no persistent microchimeric T cell clones.

The sequence derives from a boy between 10 and 17 years old in good health. The specimen was blood. The chain uses TRBV7-2 and TRBJ2-3; D gene unclear. The CDR3 DNA is TGTGCCAGCAGCTTAGCCATGAACCCTAGCACAGATACGCAGTATTTT. It encodes CASSLAMNPSTDTQYF.